The next 24 T cell receptor beta chains were all read from a single sample in a study of blood T cell repertoires in COVID-19. Sequencing was performed with immunoSEQ multiplex PCR; in TCRdb, only in-frame clones are kept and a portion is missing. The data show under 300,000 clones, 88% seen once. The specimen sequenced was PBMCs or T cells enriched from blood (not recorded which). These receptor sequences come from a woman aged 60-75 years in a cohort exposed to, infected with or recovered from COVID-19 (not recorded which).

V and J are TRBV4-1 and TRBJ2-3, with 7 nucleotides matching TRBD2. Germline CDR1 MGHRA, CDR2 YSYEKL. This CDR3 has 16 amino acids. After removal of 1 base from V and 1 base from J, the junction contained 5 bases not matched to a gene. The CDR3 loop is CASSQVRGDRTDTQYF. Here the CDR3 DNA reads TGCGCCAGCAGCCAAGTCCGGGGGGATCGCACAGATACGCAGTATTTT.

This clone has only a few counts. The chain has TRBV9 and TRBJ2-3, with 11 bases fitting TRBD2. This CDR3 is 22 amino acids long. Per the germline V gene, CDR1 is SGDLS and CDR2 is YYNGEE. With 0 bases clipped from V and 0 bases from J, the junction kept 18 bases outside the gene matches. The CDR3 loop reads CASSVGLAGGPTKPSSTDTQYF. In DNA, the CDR3 is TGTGCCAGCAGCGTAGGTCTAGCGGGAGGCCCGACGAAACCCTCTAGCACAGATACGCAGTATTTT.

The gene calls are TRBV19 and TRBJ2-5; maybe TRBD1 (7 bases). The CDR3 has 15 residues. Trimming left V 7 bases short and J 5 bases short, with 20 bases between. In germline, CDR1 is LNHDA, CDR2 SQIVND (reference sequence). The CDR3 protein is CASTGAQGRLETQYF. CDR3 sequence (DNA): TGTGCCAGTACTGGTGCACAGGGGAGGTTGGAGACCCAGTACTTC.

This chain uses TRBV6-5 with TRBJ2-2; D is perhaps TRBD2 (5 bases). V gave up 4 bases and J gave up 8 bases, with 20 bases separating them. In germline, CDR1 is MNHEY, CDR2 SVGAGI. This CDR3 has 16 residues. This CDR3 is CASSSDWKPRGGELFF. The CDR3 DNA reads TGTGCCAGCAGTTCGGACTGGAAACCCCGGGGAGGGGAGCTGTTTTTT.

This chain connects TRBV20-1 to TRBJ2-1, with D tentatively TRBD1 (6 bases). The CDR3 has 11 residues. V was clipped by 6 bases and J by 6 bases, with 9 bases between them. Germline lookup yields CDR1 DFQATT and CDR2 SNEGSKA (reference sequence). As DNA, the CDR3 is TGCAGTGCCCCCAGGGGCAATGAGCAGTTCTTC. Translated: CSAPRGNEQFF.

This rearrangement joins TRBV6-5 to TRBJ2-5; D might be TRBD1 (6 bases). The CDR3 totals 15 residues. Germline V gives CDR1 MNHEY, CDR2 SVGAGI. The germline V and J ends were trimmed by 0 bases and 5 bases, with 13 bases remaining between them. The CDR3, as DNA: TGTGCCAGCAGTTACTCCCTAAACAGGGAGGAGACCCAGTACTTC. Its translation: CASSYSLNREETQYF.

The CDR3: CASRAGTGVNSPLHF. In nucleotides, the CDR3 is TGTGCCAGCAGAGCCGGGACAGGGGTCAATTCACCCCTCCACTTT. The V and J genes are TRBV28 and TRBJ1-6; 10 bases fit TRBD1. This CDR3 has 15 amino acids. Per the germline V gene, CDR1 is MDHEN and CDR2 is SYDVKM. V lost 6 bases, J lost 7 bases, and 6 bases stayed unmatched.

V and J are TRBV7-2 and TRBJ2-1; 10 nucleotides line up with TRBD2. V gave up 4 bases and J gave up 4 bases; unmatched junction bases: 4. Germline assignment: CDR1 SGHTA and CDR2 FQGNSA. This CDR3 contains 15 residues. The CDR3 sequence: CASSSGLAVYNEQFF. Here the CDR3 DNA reads TGTGCCAGCAGCTCAGGACTAGCGGTTTACAATGAGCAGTTCTTC. The whole variable domain, filled in from reference TRBV7-2 and TRBJ2-1, reads GAGVSQSPSNKVTEKGKDVELRCDPISGHTALYWYRQSLGQGLEFLIYFQGNSAPDKSGLPSDRFSAERTGGSVSTLTIQRTQQEDSAVYLCASSSGLAVYNEQFFGPGTRLTVL.

The chain uses TRBV5-4 and TRBJ1-6, with 7 bases lining up with TRBD1. Trimming cost V 0 bases and J 7 bases; bases outside gene matches: 7. The CDR3 has 16 residues. The germline gives CDR1 SGHNT, CDR2 YYREEE (reference sequence). CDR3 sequence (DNA): TGTGCCAGCAGCTTGGCCAGGGGGACACTGAATTCACCCCTCCACTTT. Translated: CASSLARGTLNSPLHF.

The gene calls are TRBV12-1 and TRBJ1-5; the DNA was not used to check the table's D call, TRBD1. TRBV12-1 is listed as a pseudogene. The CDR3 is 17 residues long. DNA for the CDR3: TGTGCCAGCAGCTTCTGCAGGGGGAGCAGGGTGTGTCAGCCCCAGCATTTT. Protein sequence: CASSFCRGSRVCQPQHF.

This clone was picked up one time. The chain links TRBV7-3 to TRBJ2-2; tentatively, D is TRBD1 (5 bases). Germline V lookup: CDR1 SGHTA, CDR2 FQGTGA. The V and J ends lost 2 bases and 4 bases respectively, with 8 bases between them. The CDR3 spans 14 residues. The CDR3 here is CASSLDSSTGELFF. The CDR3 region has the DNA TGTGCCAGCAGCTTAGACAGCTCCACCGGGGAGCTGTTTTTT. Combining the CDR3 with reference TRBV7-3 and TRBJ2-2 gives the whole variable domain GAGVSQTPSNKVTEKGKYVELRCDPISGHTALYWYRQSLGQGPEFLIYFQGTGAADDSGLPNDRFFAVRPEGSVSTLKIQRTERGDSAVYLCASSLDSSTGELFFGEGSRLTVL.

The chain links TRBV5-4 to TRBJ2-7, with 9 bases identical to TRBD1. CDR3 size: 15 residues. After removal of 3 bases from V and 5 bases from J, the junction contained 9 bases not matched to a gene. Germline V gene data show CDR1 as SGHNT and CDR2 as YYREEE (reference sequence). The CDR3 here is CASSSTGGRGDEQYF. Written as DNA, the CDR3 is TGTGCCAGCAGCTCCACAGGGGGCCGAGGTGACGAGCAGTACTTC.

This chain joins TRBV3-1 (or the pseudogene TRBV3-2) and TRBJ1-1, with 9 bases lining up with TRBD1. V was pared by 4 bases and J by 4 bases, with 4 bases of the junction left unmatched. The CDR3 is 14 amino acids. CDR1 is LGHDT, CDR2 YNNKEL, per germline (reference sequence). The CDR3 region has the DNA TGTGCCAGCAGCCGGGGACAGGGATCCACTGAAGCTTTCTTT. As protein: CASSRGQGSTEAFF.

The chain employs TRBV5-1 and TRBJ1-1; D is ambiguous. Trimming removed 0 bases from V and 2 bases from J, with 14 bases in between. CDR3 length: 16 amino acids. The germline V gene encodes CDR1 SGHRS and CDR2 YFSETQ. The CDR3, as DNA: TGCGCCAGCAGCTTGGAGGTTGGGGAGGGAAACACTGAAGCTTTCTTT. Its translation is CASSLEVGEGNTEAFF.

The V call is TRBV30, the J call TRBJ2-5; D possibly corresponds to TRBD1 (5 bases). Per germline, CDR1 GTSNPN and CDR2 SVGIG (reference sequence). CDR3 length: 13 residues. Trimming took 4 bases from V and 2 from J, leaving 11 bases between them. The DNA of the CDR3 is TGTGCCTGGACCACAGGTTTTCAAGAGACCCAGTACTTC. Its translation is CAWTTGFQETQYF.

This clone was observed a single time. The chain uses TRBV24-1 and TRBJ1-3; tentatively, D is TRBD1 (6 bases). Germline-derived CDR1 and CDR2 are KGHDR and SFDVKD. The ends were cut back, 7 bases at V and 2 bases at J, with 8 bases in the middle. The CDR3 totals 13 residues. The CDR3 DNA reads TGTGCCACCAGGGGACACCCTGGAAACACCATATATTTT. Encoded protein: CATRGHPGNTIYF.

The J gene is TRBJ2-6, the V gene TRBV27; D gene unclear. Germline V gene sequence: CDR1 MNHEY, CDR2 SMNVEV (reference sequence). The CDR3 runs 16 residues. V lost 10 bases to trimming and J lost 0 bases, with 16 bases between them. The CDR3 here is CATRQVPFSGANVLTF. In DNA form, the CDR3 reads TGTGCCACCCGGCAGGTCCCCTTCTCTGGGGCCAACGTCCTGACTTTC.

The gene calls are TRBV7-3 and TRBJ1-2; D gene uncertain. Trimming took 1 base from V and 6 from J, leaving 24 bases between them. Germline lookup yields CDR1 SGHTA and CDR2 FQGTGA. The CDR3 is 18 amino acids. Here the CDR3 reads CASSLKRLGTARGNGYTF. The CDR3 nucleotides are TGTGCCAGCAGCTTAAAAAGGCTCGGCACCGCAAGAGGGAATGGCTACACCTTC.

This sequence joins TRBV5-1 and TRBJ1-4; 11 bases match TRBD1. V shed 2 bases, J shed 8 bases, and the junction held 5 bases outside the gene matches. The CDR3 sequence is 15 residues long. Germline-derived CDR1 and CDR2 are SGHRS and YFSETQ. CDR3 amino acids: CASSFLGQGVEKLFF. CDR3 nucleotide sequence: TGCGCCAGCAGCTTCTTGGGACAGGGGGTCGAAAAACTGTTTTTT.

This clone appeared a single time. The CDR3 sequence is CASSYSKPGFGNTIYF. The CDR3 nucleotides read TGTGCCAGCAGTTACTCGAAGCCGGGTTTTGGAAACACCATATATTTT. The chain has TRBV6-5 and TRBJ1-3, with unresolved D. Germline values: CDR1 MNHEY, CDR2 SVGAGI. Trimming removed 0 bases from V and 3 bases from J, with 12 bases in between. The CDR3 loop spans 16 amino acids.

The chain uses TRBV16 and TRBJ2-7, with a tentative D call TRBD1 (6 bases). The CDR3 loop spans 17 amino acids. The germline CDR1 and CDR2 sequences are KGHSY and FQNENV. V was cut by 4 bases and J by 2 bases, with 21 bases left in between. CDR3: CASSLRNLQKGAYEQYF. DNA for the CDR3: TGTGCCAGCAGCCTGCGGAACCTCCAAAAGGGGGCCTACGAGCAGTACTTC.

The chain joins TRBV7-9 to TRBJ2-1; 7 positions match TRBD2. The trim removed 5 bases at V and 15 bases at J, leaving 13 bases unmatched. The CDR3 runs 13 residues. The germline gives CDR1 SEHNR, CDR2 FQNEAQ (reference sequence). The CDR3 bases are TGTGCCAGCAGCCCGGGAGGAGGGGCAAGGGCGTTCTTC. As protein: CASSPGGGARAFF.

V and J are TRBV2 and TRBJ1-1; D unclear. The CDR3 consists of 11 residues. Trimming removed 7 bases at V and 1 base at J, with 4 bases between. Germline V gives CDR1 SNHLY, CDR2 FYNNEI. CDR3 sequence (DNA): TGTGCCAGCAACACGAACACTGAAGCTTTCTTT. Its protein is CASNTNTEAFF.

This chain connects TRBV2 to TRBJ1-2, with 9 bases that match TRBD1. Germline CDR1 reads SNHLY; CDR2 reads FYNNEI. J gave up 5 bases and V 5 bases, and 6 bases lay outside the gene matches. This CDR3 has 14 amino acids. The CDR3 DNA reads as TGTGCCAGCAGTCCCGGACAGGGGTGGTATGGCTACACCTTC. Encoded protein: CASSPGQGWYGYTF.